Below are 17 T cell receptor beta chains sequenced from a single sample in a study of blood T cells in healthy people across ages. Combining a sample-barcoded 5' primer with a J-beta primer mix, a second PCR ran for roughly 6 to 12 cycles. TCRdb reprocessed the 5' RACE reads via MiXCR and lists one record per CDR3 protein. Seen here are about 1.8 million distinct CDR3 sequences, roughly 50% observed once, and the top ten hold approximately 2%. The sequenced sample was blood. Receptors originate from a woman in her forties in good health.

The CDR3 here is CASSPKTSGDQETQYF. The CDR3 nucleotides are TGTGCCAGCTCACCAAAAACTAGCGGAGACCAAGAGACCCAGTACTTC. The chain couples TRBV18 to TRBJ2-5; 8 bases line up with TRBD2. Germline lookup yields CDR1 KGHSH and CDR2 LQKENI. V lost 2 bases and J lost 0; bases outside the gene matches: 5. The CDR3 runs to 16 residues.

This clonotype has more than one count but fewer than ten. The genes are TRBV20-1 and TRBJ2-7; 8 nucleotides agree with TRBD2. V shed 7 bases and J 0 bases; nucleotides not matched to a gene: 5. The CDR3 loop spans 13 amino acids. Per the germline V gene, CDR1 is DFQATT and CDR2 is SNEGSKA (reference sequence). DNA for the CDR3: TGCAGTGTTGCGGGGGGTTTCTCCTACGAGCAGTACTTC. This gives the protein CSVAGGFSYEQYF.

The chain recombines TRBV6-5 with TRBJ2-1, with 11 bases lining up with TRBD1. Per germline, CDR1 MNHEY and CDR2 SVGAGI. J gave up 8 bases and V 0 bases, and 6 bases lay outside the gene matches. CDR3 length equals 16 residues. The CDR3 reads CASSYSIGQGAYEQFF. The DNA for the CDR3 is TGTGCCAGCAGTTACTCGATTGGACAGGGGGCTTATGAGCAGTTCTTC.

The chain recombines TRBV12-3 or TRBV12-4 with TRBJ2-5, with D unresolved. Trimming removed 6 bases from V and 1 base from J, with 12 bases in between. The CDR3 consists of 14 residues. The CDR3 DNA sequence: TGTGCCAGCAGGGTCGGGCTAGGCCAAGAGACCCAGTACTTC. This encodes CASRVGLGQETQYF.

This chain links TRBV10-3 with TRBJ1-1; D perhaps matches TRBD1 (6 bases). The V end was cut by 11 bases, the J end by 8 bases, with 21 bases between. Germline V CDR1 and CDR2: ENHRY, SYGVKD. The CDR3 loop spans 13 amino acids. CDR3 region: CAAHAPGAGEAFF. The CDR3, as DNA: TGTGCCGCCCACGCCCCGGGGGCCGGCGAAGCTTTCTTT.

CDR3 in amino acids: CSAKRDGWEQFF. In nucleotides, the CDR3 is TGCAGTGCAAAAAGGGACGGATGGGAGCAGTTCTTC. The chain has TRBV20-1 and TRBJ2-1, with D perhaps assigned TRBD1 or TRBD2 (5 bases each). CDR1 is DFQATT and CDR2 is SNEGSKA in the germline V gene (reference sequence). V lost 6 bases, J lost 10 bases, and 16 bases lay in between. The CDR3 length is 12 residues.

Comments on this clonotype: One end of the junction is discordant with germline, which a read error may explain. The J gene is TRBJ2-3, the V gene TRBV5-1; 8 bases agree with TRBD2. This CDR3 has 13 amino acids. Germline assignment: CDR1 SGHRS and CDR2 YFSETQ. Here the CDR3 DNA reads TGTGCCAGCAGCCATGGACTAGCAGAGGCGCAGTATTTT. It translates to CASSHGLAEAQYF.

The V gene is TRBV28, the J gene TRBJ1-2, with D possibly being TRBD1 (5 bases). The CDR3 loop spans 12 amino acids. Germline V CDR1 and CDR2: MDHEN, SYDVKM. With 6 bases removed from V and 5 bases from J, the gap between germline ends came to 10 bases. CDR3 DNA sequence: TGTGCCAGCAGGACCTCAGGGTATGGCTACACCTTC. Amino acid sequence: CASRTSGYGYTF.

The chain combines TRBV4-1 with TRBJ2-7; no clear D gene. This CDR3 has 12 amino acids. Germline lookup yields CDR1 MGHRA and CDR2 YSYEKL. The V gene lost 0 bases and the J gene lost 12 bases, with 12 bases spanning the gap. In nucleotides, the CDR3 is TGCGCCAGCAGCCAAGATTTAGAGACCCGGTACTTC. It yields the protein CASSQDLETRYF.

This chain uses TRBV18 with TRBJ2-7; D unresolved. The CDR3 is 12 amino acids. Trimming cost V 8 bases and J 7 bases, with 15 bases left between them. Germline CDR1 and CDR2: KGHSH and LQKENI. CDR3 nucleotides: TGTGCCAGCGCCTTCCAGGCTGGGGAGCAGTACTTC. It yields the protein CASAFQAGEQYF.

The chain joins TRBV6-2 or TRBV6-3 to TRBJ2-7, with D maybe TRBD1 (6 bases). The last part of the DNA fits TRBJ2-5 better; the J call may be wrong. The germline V gene encodes CDR1 MNHEY and CDR2 SVGEGT. This CDR3 is 15 amino acids long. The CDR3 DNA reads TGTGCCAGCAGTTACGGAATTAACAGGGCAAAGACCCAGTACTTC. Its protein is CASSYGINRAKTQYF.

The J gene is TRBJ2-5, the V gene TRBV12-3 or TRBV12-4; 8 bases fit TRBD1. This CDR3 comprises 15 residues. After removal of 3 bases from V and 11 bases from J, the junction contained 14 bases not matched to a gene. As DNA, the CDR3 is TGTGCCAGCAGTTTTGACAGGGGAGGCTACAATGAGCAGTACTTC. Translated, it gives CASSFDRGGYNEQYF.

This clonotype was seen more than once but under ten times. The rearrangement uses TRBV27 and TRBJ2-7, with D unresolved. The CDR3 runs to 14 residues. Germline V lookup: CDR1 MNHEY, CDR2 SMNVEV (reference sequence). Between the trimmed V and J ends, which lost 6 bases and 0 bases, there was a span of 12 bases. DNA for the CDR3: TGTGCCAGCAGAACCGCCTCAAGCTCCTACGAGCAGTACTTC. It encodes CASRTASSSYEQYF.

The chain recombines TRBV27 with TRBJ2-1; 9 bases map to TRBD2. The germline CDR1 and CDR2 sequences are MNHEY and SMNVEV (reference sequence). Losses at the gene ends were 0 bases for V and 8 bases for J; bases not matched to a gene: 11. CDR3 size: 17 residues. CDR3 in DNA: TGTGCCAGCAGTTTATCAAGCGCGGGGGGGCCGGTCGATGAGCAGTTCTTC. This encodes CASSLSSAGGPVDEQFF.

This clonotype appeared a few times. The chain joins TRBV4-2 to TRBJ2-1; a weak D match, TRBD1 (5 bases). CDR3 length: 17 residues. V lost 0 bases, J lost 7 bases, and 19 bases lay in between. Looked up from germline, CDR1 is LGHNA and CDR2 is YNFKEQ. The CDR3 sequence is CASSQDWGGPPWNEQFF. CDR3 DNA sequence: TGTGCCAGCAGCCAAGATTGGGGCGGCCCCCCATGGAATGAGCAGTTCTTC.

Many counts were recorded for this clonotype. V usage is TRBV5-1 and J usage is TRBJ2-1, with D maybe TRBD1 (6 bases). Germline loops: CDR1 SGHRS, CDR2 YFSETQ. With 4 bases removed from V and 0 bases from J, the gap between germline ends came to 11 bases. This CDR3 is 15 amino acids long. CDR3 region: CASSPDSSSYNEQFF. For the CDR3, the DNA is TGCGCCAGCAGCCCGGACAGTAGCTCCTACAATGAGCAGTTCTTC. Using reference TRBV5-1 and TRBJ2-1 for the parts outside the CDR3, the full variable domain is KAGVTQTPRYLIKTRGQQVTLSCSPISGHRSVSWYQQTPGQGLQFLFEYFSETQRNKGNFPGRFSGRQFSNSRSEMNVSTLELGDSALYLCASSPDSSSYNEQFFGPGTRLTVL.

This clonotype showed up just a few times. V and J are TRBV4-1 and TRBJ2-4, with D perhaps given as TRBD1 or TRBD2 (7 bases each). V was trimmed by 5 bases and J by 0 bases, leaving 14 bases between them. This CDR3 has 16 amino acids. From germline, CDR1 is MGHRA and CDR2 YSYEKL. In nucleotides, the CDR3 is TGCGCCAGCAGCAAAACAGGGGAGGGAGCCAAAAACATTCAGTACTTC. Its translation: CASSKTGEGAKNIQYF.